The next 22 T cell receptor beta chains were all read from a single sample in a study of CXCR3-negative and CXCR3-positive naive CD8 T cells. The study, taken as a whole, reports: TRB CDR3s of CXCR3-positive naive cells were more hydrophobic than those of CXCR3-negative naive cells.

Which antigens these TCRs recognize remains unknown. The authors made the TRB cDNA libraries by 5' RACE using UMI labels. With the 5' RACE reads reprocessed, TCRdb shows one record per CDR3 protein and no DNA. The table lists some 130,000 distinct CDR3 sequences. The sample taken for sequencing was naive CXCR3+ CD8+ T cells from blood. Subset in this sample: CD45RO-CCR7+CD27+CD95- naive CD8+ T cells expressing CXCR3 (TNR3+). The receptors derive from a human donor in good health. Some clones in this sample may be carry-over from other donors' samples.

The CDR3 reads CASSGGGLAKNIQYF. The chain couples TRBV7-9 to TRBJ2-4; no DNA is available, so the TRBD2 call from TCRdb remains unchecked. The length of the CDR3 is 15 residues. Looked up from germline, CDR1 is SEHNR and CDR2 is FQNEAQ (reference sequence).

This rearrangement joins TRBV29-1 to TRBJ1-2; TCRdb's assignment of TRBD1 cannot be checked, as there is no DNA. The length of the CDR3 is 13 residues. Looked up from germline, CDR1 is SQVTM and CDR2 is ANQGSEA. CDR3 in amino acids: CVGGEPANYGYTF. Combining the CDR3 with reference TRBV29-1 and TRBJ1-2 gives the whole variable domain SAVISQKPSRDICQRGTSLTIQCQVDSQVTMMFWYRQQPGQSLTLIATANQGSEATYESGFVIDKFPISRPNLTFSTLTVSNMSPEDSSIYLCVGGEPANYGYTFGSGTRLTVV.

The chain uses TRBV11-3 and TRBJ2-3; without DNA, the TCRdb call of TRBD1 cannot be checked. Per the germline V gene, CDR1 is SGHNT and CDR2 is YENEEA. CDR3 length: 14 residues. CDR3 in amino acids: CAGSLGTGTDTQYF.

The chain has TRBV29-1 and TRBJ2-7; TCRdb's D gene call, TRBD2, goes unchecked for lack of DNA. Per germline, CDR1 SQVTM and CDR2 ANQGSEA. The CDR3 is 13 residues long. The CDR3 spells CSVLGEASYEQYF.

The chain carries TRBV28 and TRBJ2-3; TCRdb outputs TRBD1, but without DNA this stays unchecked. Per germline, CDR1 MDHEN and CDR2 SYDVKM. The CDR3 has 17 amino acids. CDR3 sequence reads: CASSWGDTRGFTDTQYF.

The J gene is TRBJ2-1, the V gene TRBV2. Germline values: CDR1 SNHLY, CDR2 FYNNEI. The CDR3 totals 11 residues. CDR3 amino acids: CASSEEYEQFF.

The V call is TRBV14, the J call TRBJ1-2. The CDR3 length is 15 residues. Germline CDR1 SGHDN, CDR2 FVKESK. The CDR3 reads CASSQGRRTHYGYTF.

The V and J genes are TRBV11-3 and TRBJ2-1; TCRdb lists TRBD2, though no DNA is available to test this call. CDR1 and CDR2 from the germline V gene are SGHNT and YENEEA. The CDR3 spans 19 residues. CDR3 in amino acids: CASSLDLGGDWGSYNEQFF. Looking up the rest from reference TRBV11-3 and TRBJ2-1 gives the full variable domain: EAGVVQSPRYKIIEKKQPVAFWCNPISGHNTLYWYLQNLGQGPELLIRYENEEAVDDSQLPKDRFSAERLKGVDSTLKIQPAELGDSAVYLCASSLDLGGDWGSYNEQFFGPGTRLTVL.

The genes are TRBV9 and TRBJ2-7; TCRdb indicates TRBD2, and absent DNA this call remains unverified. Germline V CDR1 and CDR2: SGDLS, YYNGEE. The CDR3 contains 16 residues. CDR3: CASSQTGTTSSYEQYF.

The chain has TRBV5-4 and TRBJ1-2; the D call of TRBD1 rests on TCRdb alone, since no DNA is present to check it. Germline lookup yields CDR1 SGHNT and CDR2 YYREEE (reference sequence). The length of the CDR3 is 15 residues. CDR3: CASSSPRTGGDGYTF.

The V and J genes are TRBV11-2 and TRBJ2-2. The germline gives CDR1 SGHAT, CDR2 FQNNGV. The CDR3 spans 15 residues. The CDR3 region is CASSPVWMNTGELFF.

This chain uses TRBV7-9 with TRBJ1-1; the TCRdb D gene call, TRBD1, has no DNA to confirm it. Per the germline V gene, CDR1 is SEHNR and CDR2 is FQNEAQ (reference sequence). The CDR3 length is 14 residues. CDR3 sequence: CASSLDRVDTEAFF. Full variable domain (rest looked up from reference TRBV7-9 and TRBJ1-1): DTGVSQNPRHKITKRGQNVTFRCDPISEHNRLYWYRQTLGQGPEFLTYFQNEAQLEKSRLLSDRFSAERPKGSFSTLEIQRTEQGDSAMYLCASSLDRVDTEAFFGQGTRLTVV.

The V call is TRBV12-5, the J call TRBJ2-7. Germline lookup yields CDR1 LGHNT and CDR2 FRNRAP. The CDR3 covers 12 residues. CDR3 sequence reads: CASGFGSYEQYF.

The J gene is TRBJ2-5, the V gene TRBV28; checking the TCRdb D call of TRBD1 is not possible without DNA. Germline CDR1 reads MDHEN; CDR2 reads SYDVKM. CDR3 size: 18 residues. The chain's CDR3 is CASTPRTGGFPVSETQYF.

The chain uses TRBV3-1 and TRBJ2-3; the D call from TCRdb, TRBD1, cannot be confirmed without DNA. The CDR3 loop spans 13 amino acids. Germline assignment: CDR1 LGHDT and CDR2 YNNKEL (reference sequence). CDR3 in amino acids: CASSQEPPDTQYF.

The chain has TRBV7-9 and TRBJ2-1; the TCRdb D gene call, TRBD2, has no DNA to confirm it. The germline CDR1 and CDR2 sequences are SEHNR and FQNEAQ (reference sequence). The CDR3 runs to 17 residues. The CDR3 loop reads CASSSRLAGGPGGEQFF.

V usage is TRBV12-3 or TRBV12-4 and J usage is TRBJ2-2; lacking DNA, the TRBD1 call made by TCRdb goes unchecked. This CDR3 is 14 amino acids long. The CDR3 region is CASSGQANTGELFF.

The chain joins TRBV20-1 to TRBJ2-4; without DNA, the TCRdb call of TRBD2 cannot be checked. Germline-derived CDR1 and CDR2 are DFQATT and SNEGSKA (reference sequence). There are 15 residues in the CDR3. CDR3 sequence reads: CSAIEGVLAKNIQYF.

CDR3: CASSDRDRTSYNEQFF. The chain recombines TRBV12-3 or TRBV12-4 with TRBJ2-1; the D gene TCRdb calls, TRBD1, cannot be checked with no DNA. The CDR3 is made up of 16 amino acids.

V gene TRBV7-9 combines with J gene TRBJ1-1; TCRdb's assignment of TRBD1 cannot be checked, as there is no DNA. CDR1 and CDR2 (germline): SEHNR, FQNEAQ (reference sequence). This CDR3 is 14 amino acids long. This chain's CDR3 is CASNRGNMNTEAFF.

The V gene is TRBV6-1, the J gene TRBJ2-5; TCRdb gives TRBD1 as the D gene, but with no DNA this cannot be confirmed. Germline lookup yields CDR1 MNHNS and CDR2 SASEGT. The CDR3 spans 13 residues. CDR3: CASSRDNEETQYF.

V and J are TRBV20-1 and TRBJ2-7. CDR3 length equals 14 residues. Germline V gives CDR1 DFQATT, CDR2 SNEGSKA (reference sequence). The CDR3 region is CSARVIQGTYEQYF.